This T cell receptor beta chain was sequenced for a study of blood T cells in healthy people across ages. On the study more broadly: Researchers report that template switching captured about one barcoded beta molecule per two T cells.

Findings and limits, study-wide: Versus aged donors, long-lived donors had higher diversity and more naive CD4+ cells. Older individuals had lower TCR beta diversity per million T cells (the decline was roughly linear).

The V gene lost 5 bases and the J gene lost 7 bases, with 8 bases spanning the gap. Germline lookup yields CDR1 SEHNR and CDR2 FQNEAQ (reference sequence). The CDR3 contains 11 residues. Of note for this clonotype: No antigen is known for it.

A second PCR of about 7 to 12 cycles used a sample-barcoded 5' primer and a J-beta primer mix. Via MiXCR, TCRdb re-called the 5' RACE reads, giving one row per CDR3 protein. The data contain 1.8 million or so distinct CDR3 sequences, around 42% of them singletons. This chain uses TRBV7-9 with TRBJ1-1; a possible D gene is TRBD1 (5 bases). Sequenced: blood. This TCR came from a human donor in good health. Written as DNA, the CDR3 is TGTGCCAGCAGCGGGGGGGTTGAAGCTTTCTTT. Amino acid sequence: CASSGGVEAFF.